These 8 T cell receptor beta chains came from one sample sequenced in a study of CD8+CD57+ T cells in acquired aplastic anemia. CD8+CD57+ cell expansion, shown by flow cytometry, had occurred in the patients selected for sequencing. TCR beta VDJ and CDR3 were profiled, and genomic DNA was the template. TCRdb reprocessed the reads via MiXCR and lists one record per CDR3 protein. Of 75,000 to 100,000 distinct CDR3 sequences in the sample, approximately 73% were seen once. What was sequenced was sorted CD4+, CD8+, or CD8+CD57+ T cells (not recorded which) from PBMCs. The receptors derive from a human donor with aplastic anemia.

The chain has TRBV7-9 and TRBJ1-1, with 9 nucleotides matching TRBD1. The V gene end was trimmed by 4 bases and the J gene end by 1 base; junction bases not matched to a gene: 4. The V gene's germline CDR1 is SEHNR and CDR2 FQNEAQ (reference sequence). The CDR3 has 15 residues. CDR3 coding DNA: TGTGCCAGCAGCTCCTCGGGACAGGGGAACACTGAAGCTTTCTTT. Protein product: CASSSSGQGNTEAFF. Together with reference TRBV7-9 and TRBJ1-1, the CDR3 gives the full variable domain: DTGVSQNPRHKITKRGQNVTFRCDPISEHNRLYWYRQTLGQGPEFLTYFQNEAQLEKSRLLSDRFSAERPKGSFSTLEIQRTEQGDSAMYLCASSSSGQGNTEAFFGQGTRLTVV.

The chain employs TRBV15 and TRBJ2-7; D is undetermined. V lost 0 bases and J lost 7, with 13 bases in between. CDR3 size: 14 residues. The germline gives CDR1 LNHNV, CDR2 YYDKDF (reference sequence). CDR3 in amino acids: CATSRDQAAREQYF. In DNA, the CDR3 is TGTGCCACCAGCAGAGATCAGGCTGCTCGAGAGCAGTACTTC.

The V and J genes are TRBV20-1 and TRBJ2-5; tentatively, D is TRBD2 (5 bases). The CDR3 runs 13 residues. The germline V and J ends were trimmed by 6 bases and 2 bases, with 13 bases remaining between them. Germline-derived CDR1 and CDR2 are DFQATT and SNEGSKA (reference sequence). CDR3 protein: CSAKRPGQETQYF. The DNA for the CDR3 is TGCAGTGCGAAAAGACCGGGGCAAGAGACCCAGTACTTC.

The V gene is TRBV29-1, the J gene TRBJ2-3; perhaps TRBD1 as D (6 bases). This CDR3 region has 13 residues. The germline gives CDR1 SQVTM, CDR2 ANQGSEA. Trimming left V 7 bases short and J 3 bases short, with 14 bases between. The CDR3 coding sequence is TGCAGCGCGGTAGGGGGTTGGACAGATACGCAGTATTTT. It specifies CSAVGGWTDTQYF.

A remark on this clonotype: One junction end disagrees with the germline gene, perhaps due to a read error. The chain employs TRBV15 and TRBJ2-7; 8 bases agree with TRBD1. The CDR3 sequence is 16 residues long. Germline V gene data show CDR1 as LNHNV and CDR2 as YYDKDF (reference sequence). In DNA, the CDR3 is TGTGCCTCCAGCAGAGCGACAGGGGAAGGGGCCTACGAGCAGTACTTC. Amino acids: CASSRATGEGAYEQYF.

This clonotype has more than one count but fewer than ten. The chain has TRBV15 and TRBJ2-3; TRBD1 might be the D (9 bases). The CDR3 runs 17 residues. Trimming cost V 0 bases and J 4 bases, with 17 bases left between them. Germline V gives CDR1 LNHNV, CDR2 YYDKDF (reference sequence). DNA of the CDR3: TGTGCCACCAGCAGAGATAGCGGGACAGGGATTTCAGATACGCAGTATTTT. Protein: CATSRDSGTGISDTQYF. The full variable domain, in which reference TRBV15 and TRBJ2-3 provide the parts outside the CDR3, is DAMVIQNPRYQVTQFGKPVTLSCSQTLNHNVMYWYQQKSSQAPKLLFHYYDKDFNNEADTPDNFQSRRPNTSFCFLDIRSPGLGDTAMYLCATSRDSGTGISDTQYFGPGTRLTVL.

This clonotype turned up a few times. The V call is TRBV10-2, the J call TRBJ2-5, with TRBD1 matching over 9 bases. With 8 bases clipped from V and 3 bases from J, the junction kept 4 bases outside the gene matches. Germline-derived CDR1 and CDR2 are WSHSY and SAAADI. The CDR3 has 13 amino acids. The CDR3 protein is CASSGTGKETQYF. The CDR3 region has the DNA TGCGCCAGCTCCGGGACAGGGAAAGAGACCCAGTACTTC.

The chain has TRBV24-1 and TRBJ2-7; D gene ambiguous. The CDR3 extends over 14 amino acids. Germline loops: CDR1 KGHDR, CDR2 SFDVKD. V lost 4 bases and J lost 2, with 11 bases in between. The DNA of the CDR3 is TGTGCCACCAGTGAGGCAAGACAACCCTACGAGCAGTACTTC. Translated: CATSEARQPYEQYF.